What follows is one T cell receptor (beta chain) and its context. Its target is unknown. This record comes from a study of T cell responses to AZD1222 COVID-19 vaccine. Profiling relied on immunoSEQ multiplex PCR, and the TCRdb table lists in-frame clones only, not all of them. There are tens of thousands of clones in the sample; around 90% occur only once, and more than 25% lies in the top ten. Looked up from germline, CDR1 is KGHDR and CDR2 is SFDVKD. The V and J ends lost 4 bases and 8 bases respectively, with 14 bases between them. This CDR3 spans 14 amino acids. Findings and caveats of the study: Scientists sampled the repertoires only once the peak T cell response had passed.

This chain uses TRBV24-1 with TRBJ2-1, with a weak D call TRBD2 (5 bases). The sequencing used peripheral blood, collected 28 days after the second AZD1222 dose. The TCR sequence derives from an adult who received the AZD1222 COVID-19 vaccine. The CDR3: CATSEASRTHEQFF. As DNA, the CDR3 is TGTGCCACCAGTGAGGCTAGCAGGACTCATGAGCAGTTCTTC.